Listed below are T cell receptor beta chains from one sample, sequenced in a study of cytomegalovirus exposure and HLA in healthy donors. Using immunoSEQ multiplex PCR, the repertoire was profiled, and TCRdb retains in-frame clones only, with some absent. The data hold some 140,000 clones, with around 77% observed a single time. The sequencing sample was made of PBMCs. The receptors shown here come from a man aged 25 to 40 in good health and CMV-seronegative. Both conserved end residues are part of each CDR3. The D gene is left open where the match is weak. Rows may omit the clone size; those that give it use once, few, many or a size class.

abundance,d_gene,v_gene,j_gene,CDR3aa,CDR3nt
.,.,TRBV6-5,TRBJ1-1,CASNGQENTEAFF,TGTGCCAGCAACGGACAAGAGAACACTGAAGCTTTCTTT
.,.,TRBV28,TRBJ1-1,CASSLRRGYTEAFF,TGTGCCAGCAGTTTACGGCGAGGGTACACTGAAGCTTTCTTT
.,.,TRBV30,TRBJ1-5,CAWSVNSDQPQHF,TGTGCCTGGAGTGTAAATTCCGATCAGCCCCAGCATTTT
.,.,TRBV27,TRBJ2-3,CASSLSARPGHTDTQYF,TGTGCCAGCAGTTTGTCAGCCAGGCCAGGCCACACAGATACGCAGTATTTT
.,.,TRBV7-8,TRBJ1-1,CASGAASGTEAFF,TGTGCCAGCGGGGCCGCCAGTGGCACTGAAGCTTTCTTT
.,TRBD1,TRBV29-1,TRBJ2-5,CSARGQFQETQYF,TGCAGCGCCAGGGGACAGTTCCAAGAGACCCAGTACTTC
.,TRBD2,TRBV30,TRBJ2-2,CAWSVILAGGTGELFF,TGTGCCTGGAGTGTAATCCTAGCGGGAGGCACCGGGGAGCTGTTTTTT
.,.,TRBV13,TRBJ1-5,CASSFQNQPQHF,TGTGCCAGCAGTTTCCAGAATCAGCCCCAGCATTTT
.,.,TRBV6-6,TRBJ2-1,CASSYLTDFNEQFF,TGTGCCAGCAGTTACTTGACAGATTTCAATGAGCAGTTCTTC
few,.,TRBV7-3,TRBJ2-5,CASSQLEGETQYF,TGTGCCAGCAGCCAACTAGAGGGAGAGACCCAGTACTTC
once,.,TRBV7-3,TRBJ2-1,CASSPREPNEQFF,TGTGCCAGCAGCCCCCGGGAGCCGAATGAGCAGTTCTTC